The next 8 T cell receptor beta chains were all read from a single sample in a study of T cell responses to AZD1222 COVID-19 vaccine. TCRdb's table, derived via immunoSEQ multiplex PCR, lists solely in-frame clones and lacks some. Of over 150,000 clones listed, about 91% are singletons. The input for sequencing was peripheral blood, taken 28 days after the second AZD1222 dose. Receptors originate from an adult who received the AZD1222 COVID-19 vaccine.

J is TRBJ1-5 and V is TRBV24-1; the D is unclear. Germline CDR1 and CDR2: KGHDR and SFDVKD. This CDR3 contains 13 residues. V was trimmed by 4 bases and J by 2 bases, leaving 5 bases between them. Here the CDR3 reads CATSERGNQPQHF. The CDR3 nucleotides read TGTGCCACCAGTGAGCGAGGCAATCAGCCCCAGCATTTT.

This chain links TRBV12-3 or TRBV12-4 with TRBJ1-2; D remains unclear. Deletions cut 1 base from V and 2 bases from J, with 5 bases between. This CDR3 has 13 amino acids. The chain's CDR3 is CASSLGSNYGYTF. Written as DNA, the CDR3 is TGTGCCAGCAGTTTAGGCAGCAACTATGGCTACACCTTC.

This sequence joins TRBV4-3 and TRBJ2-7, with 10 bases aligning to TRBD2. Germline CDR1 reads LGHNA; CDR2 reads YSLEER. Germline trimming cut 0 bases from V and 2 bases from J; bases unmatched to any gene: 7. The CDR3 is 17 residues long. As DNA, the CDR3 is TGCGCCAGCAGCCAAGATATTCCTAGCGGGGGCACCTACGAGCAGTACTTC. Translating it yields CASSQDIPSGGTYEQYF.

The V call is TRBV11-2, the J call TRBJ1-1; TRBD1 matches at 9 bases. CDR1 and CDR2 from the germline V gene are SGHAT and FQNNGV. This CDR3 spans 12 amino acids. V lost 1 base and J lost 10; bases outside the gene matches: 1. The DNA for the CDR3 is TGTGCCAGCAGCTTAGGACAGGGGGGAGCTTTCTTT. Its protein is CASSLGQGGAFF. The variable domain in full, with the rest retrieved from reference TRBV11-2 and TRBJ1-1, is EAGVAQSPRYKIIEKRQSVAFWCNPISGHATLYWYQQILGQGPKLLIQFQNNGVVDDSQLPKDRFSAERLKGVDSTLKIQPAKLEDSAVYLCASSLGQGGAFFGQGTRLTVV.

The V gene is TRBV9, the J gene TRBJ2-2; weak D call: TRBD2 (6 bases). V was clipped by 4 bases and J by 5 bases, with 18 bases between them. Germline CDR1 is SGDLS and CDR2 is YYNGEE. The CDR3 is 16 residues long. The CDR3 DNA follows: TGTGCCAGCAGCATAGCCCCCCGGGGAGGTACCGGGGAGCTGTTTTTT. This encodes CASSIAPRGGTGELFF.

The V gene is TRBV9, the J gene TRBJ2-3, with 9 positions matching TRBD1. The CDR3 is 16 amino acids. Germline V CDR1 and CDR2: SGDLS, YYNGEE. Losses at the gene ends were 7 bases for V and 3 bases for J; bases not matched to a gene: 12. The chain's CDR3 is CASGPRTGDETDTQYF. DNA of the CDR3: TGTGCCAGCGGCCCCAGGACAGGGGACGAGACAGATACGCAGTATTTT.

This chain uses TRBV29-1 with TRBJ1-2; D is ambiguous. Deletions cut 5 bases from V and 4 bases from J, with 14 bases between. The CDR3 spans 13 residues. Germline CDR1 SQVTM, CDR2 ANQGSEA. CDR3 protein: CSVTPGVSYGYTF. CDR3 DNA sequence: TGCAGCGTTACCCCCGGGGTGAGCTATGGCTACACCTTC.

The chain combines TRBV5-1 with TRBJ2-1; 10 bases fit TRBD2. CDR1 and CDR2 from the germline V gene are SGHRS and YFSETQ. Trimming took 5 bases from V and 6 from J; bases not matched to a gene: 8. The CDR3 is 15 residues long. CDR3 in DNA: TGCGCCAGCAGTTTCGGACTAGCGGATAGCAATGAGCAGTTCTTC. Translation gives CASSFGLADSNEQFF.